Each of the 27 T cell receptor beta chains below was sequenced from the same sample in a study of T cell responses to AZD1222 COVID-19 vaccine. Sequenced by immunoSEQ multiplex PCR; TCRdb stores in-frame clones only, minus some. The profile shows about 83,000 clones, roughly 90% of them singletons. Sequences were derived from peripheral blood, sampled on day 0 of MenACWY control vaccination. The receptors derive from an adult in good health.

The V call is TRBV5-4, the J call TRBJ2-3; possibly TRBD2 for D (6 bases). V was shortened by 1 base and J by 3 bases, with 15 bases between the two germline ends. Germline loops: CDR1 SGHNT, CDR2 YYREEE (reference sequence). The CDR3 is made up of 16 amino acids. The CDR3 here is CASSLMRDSGTDTQYF. CDR3 bases: TGTGCCAGCAGCTTGATGCGGGATTCGGGGACAGATACGCAGTATTTT.

The CDR3, as DNA: TGTGCCACCAGTGATTTACGGTCCAACTATGGCTACACCTTC. It codes for CATSDLRSNYGYTF. V usage is TRBV24-1 and J usage is TRBJ1-2, with no clear D. The V end lost 1 base, the J end lost 2 bases, and 7 bases lay between the germline ends. Germline V gene sequence: CDR1 KGHDR, CDR2 SFDVKD. The CDR3 sequence is 14 residues long.

V and J are TRBV30 and TRBJ2-7; a possible D gene is TRBD1 (7 bases). Per germline, CDR1 GTSNPN and CDR2 SVGIG (reference sequence). CDR3 length: 14 amino acids. V gave up 2 bases and J gave up 1 base, with 12 bases separating them. The CDR3 loop reads CAWSYGGQSYEQYF. The CDR3 DNA follows: TGTGCCTGGAGTTACGGGGGACAGTCCTACGAGCAGTACTTC.

The chain couples TRBV4-3 to TRBJ1-5; D unresolved. In germline, CDR1 is LGHNA, CDR2 YSLEER. The CDR3 is 16 residues long. Trimming left V 0 bases short and J 1 base short, with 10 bases between. The CDR3 DNA sequence: TGCGCCAGCAGCCAAGATTTTCCCAAGAGCAATCAGCCCCAGCATTTT. Translation: CASSQDFPKSNQPQHF.

This chain links TRBV7-9 with TRBJ2-1; 8 bases map to TRBD2. The CDR3 has 15 amino acids. The J segment lost 7 bases and the V segment lost 4 bases, leaving 9 bases of the junction unmatched. In germline, CDR1 is SEHNR, CDR2 FQNEAQ (reference sequence). CDR3 coding DNA: TGTGCCAGCAGCTCCCCGGGAGGGCCTATAAATGAGCAGTTCTTC. The encoded protein is CASSSPGGPINEQFF.

The rearrangement joins TRBV7-2 to TRBJ1-4; D is ambiguous. Germline V CDR1 and CDR2: SGHTA, FQGNSA. The CDR3 sequence is 15 residues long. Trimming removed 0 bases from V and 6 bases from J, with 11 bases in between. For the CDR3, the DNA is TGTGCCAGCAGCTTAGCGGCGGACCCATATGAAAAACTGTTTTTT. This sequence encodes CASSLAADPYEKLFF.

The J gene is TRBJ2-7, the V gene TRBV3-1 (or the pseudogene TRBV3-2); D perhaps matches TRBD1 (5 bases). The CDR3 is made up of 16 amino acids. The germline V and J ends were trimmed by 4 bases and 1 base, with 17 bases remaining between them. CDR1 and CDR2 from the germline V gene are LGHDT and YNNKEL (reference sequence). Here the CDR3 reads CASSRSTASGSYEQYF. The CDR3 DNA reads TGTGCCAGCAGCCGAAGCACAGCATCAGGGTCCTACGAGCAGTACTTC.

The rearrangement uses TRBV6-1 and TRBJ1-1; D is unclear. Trimming shortened V by 2 bases and J by 1 base, and 8 bases separated the two germline ends. This CDR3 has 14 residues. Germline CDR1 MNHNS, CDR2 SASEGT. The DNA for the CDR3 is TGTGCCAGCAGTGAAAGGGCCCGGAACACTGAAGCTTTCTTT. It yields the protein CASSERARNTEAFF.

This clone showed up just a few times. The CDR3 region has the DNA TGTGCCAGCAGTTCTCAGGGGTTGGGCACTGAAGCTTTCTTT. Protein sequence: CASSSQGLGTEAFF. The chain has TRBV27 and TRBJ1-1; D might be TRBD1 (6 bases). V was pared by 4 bases and J by 4 bases, with 13 bases between. Germline lookup yields CDR1 MNHEY and CDR2 SMNVEV (reference sequence). The CDR3 is made up of 14 amino acids.

In DNA, the CDR3 is TGCGCCAGCAGCCGTTCTTGGGCAGGGGAAGTCACCGGGGAGCTGTTTTTT. It yields the protein CASSRSWAGEVTGELFF. This chain uses TRBV5-1 with TRBJ2-2; TRBD1 might be the D (6 bases). Germline V gene lookup returns CDR1 SGHRS and CDR2 YFSETQ. The germline V and J ends were trimmed by 4 bases and 4 bases, with 20 bases remaining between them. This CDR3 is 17 amino acids long.

The chain has TRBV6-6 and TRBJ2-1; 7 nucleotides align to TRBD2. Germline CDR1 is MNHNY and CDR2 is SVGAGI (reference sequence). The CDR3 loop spans 14 amino acids. Trimming took 5 bases from V and 6 from J; bases not matched to a gene: 7. CDR3 DNA: TGTGCCAGCAGTCCTACGGGGGGTTCCAATGAGCAGTTCTTC. Its protein is CASSPTGGSNEQFF.

The chain is built from TRBV28 and TRBJ1-1; D is undetermined. The CDR3 has 15 amino acids. V was pared by 8 bases and J by 5 bases, with 21 bases between. CDR1 and CDR2 (germline): MDHEN, SYDVKM. CDR3: CASGGREEVGTEAFF. Written as DNA, the CDR3 is TGTGCCAGCGGAGGTAGGGAAGAGGTAGGGACTGAAGCTTTCTTT. The full variable domain, with the rest looked up from reference TRBV28 and TRBJ1-1, is DVKVTQSSRYLVKRTGEKVFLECVQDMDHENMFWYRQDPGLGLRLIYFSYDVKMKEKGDIPEGYSVSREKKERFSLILESASTNQTSMYLCASGGREEVGTEAFFGQGTRLTVV.

The CDR3 coding sequence is TGTGCCAGCAGCGTAGGAGGGTCAGGGGCCATCTCCTACGAGCAGTACTTC. As protein: CASSVGGSGAISYEQYF. This chain joins TRBV9 and TRBJ2-7, with D perhaps TRBD1 (6 bases). V was trimmed by 0 bases and J by 0 bases, leaving 16 bases between them. CDR1 SGDLS and CDR2 YYNGEE come from the germline V gene. The CDR3 is 17 amino acids.

The CDR3 DNA sequence: TGTGCCAGCAGCTTACACTCTGGGGCCAACGTCCTGACTTTC. Translation gives CASSLHSGANVLTF. This chain links TRBV7-2 with TRBJ2-6; D gene unclear. V was shortened by 2 bases and J by 0 bases, with 2 bases between the two germline ends. This CDR3 spans 14 amino acids. Looked up from germline, CDR1 is SGHTA and CDR2 is FQGNSA.

The rearrangement uses TRBV6-1 and TRBJ2-7; 8 bases map to TRBD2. Looked up from germline, CDR1 is MNHNS and CDR2 is SASEGT. CDR3 length: 13 amino acids. The ends lost 5 bases at V and 3 bases at J; junction bases unmatched: 3. This CDR3 reads CASSTSGNYEQYF. The CDR3 DNA reads TGTGCCAGCAGTACTAGCGGCAACTACGAGCAGTACTTC.

This rearrangement joins TRBV4-1 to TRBJ2-7; possibly TRBD1 for D (5 bases). V lost 4 bases and J lost 5, with 18 bases in between. In germline, CDR1 is MGHRA, CDR2 YSYEKL. This CDR3 contains 15 residues. CDR3 nucleotides: TGCGCCAGCAGCCCCGAAGGGCAGGGCCCCCACGAGCAGTACTTC. It is translated as CASSPEGQGPHEQYF.

The DNA of the CDR3 is TGTGCCAGCAGGATAGCGGGAAGCTCCTACAATGAGCAGTTCTTC. It yields the protein CASRIAGSSYNEQFF. V gene TRBV6-5 combines with J gene TRBJ2-1; 8 bases align to TRBD2. There are 15 residues in the CDR3. CDR1 and CDR2 (germline): MNHEY, SVGAGI. After removal of 6 bases from V and 0 bases from J, the junction contained 4 bases not matched to a gene.

This sequence joins TRBV5-5 and TRBJ1-3, with D perhaps matching TRBD1 (6 bases). With 3 bases removed from V and 2 bases from J, the gap between germline ends came to 12 bases. Per germline, CDR1 SGHKS and CDR2 YYEKEE (reference sequence). This CDR3 is 15 amino acids long. For the CDR3, the DNA is TGTGCCAGCAGCTGGGGCGCAGGGGCTGGAAACACCATATATTTT. Translated: CASSWGAGAGNTIYF.

The chain's CDR3 is CASSKTRGSDTQYF. The DNA of the CDR3 is TGTGCCAGCAGTAAGACCAGGGGGTCAGATACGCAGTATTTT. The chain combines TRBV11-3 with TRBJ2-3; 7 nucleotides line up with TRBD1. V gave up 6 bases and J gave up 4 bases; unmatched junction bases: 7. Germline V lookup: CDR1 SGHNT, CDR2 YENEEA. The CDR3 covers 14 residues.

This chain links TRBV28 with TRBJ1-2; D gene ambiguous. Germline V gives CDR1 MDHEN, CDR2 SYDVKM. V lost 2 bases and J 5 bases, leaving 9 bases between the germline ends. The CDR3 is 13 residues long. The chain's CDR3 is CASSLGWLYGYTF. The CDR3 DNA reads as TGTGCCAGCAGTTTAGGGTGGCTTTATGGCTACACCTTC.

The table lists this clone with a few counts. This rearrangement joins TRBV19 to TRBJ2-7; TRBD1 matches 7 bases. CDR1 is LNHDA and CDR2 is SQIVND in the germline V gene (reference sequence). The V gene end was trimmed by 6 bases and the J gene end by 3 bases; junction bases not matched to a gene: 8. This CDR3 is built from 14 residues. The CDR3 DNA is TGTGCCAGTAGCCGGGCGTCAGGGGGCTACGAGCAGTACTTC. It is translated as CASSRASGGYEQYF.

The DNA of the CDR3 is TGTGCCAGCAGCGGGACTCCTTCCTACGAGCAGTACTTC. Translated, it gives CASSGTPSYEQYF. The genes are TRBV9 and TRBJ2-7; weak D call: TRBD2 (5 bases). Trimming took 3 bases from V and 1 from J, leaving 8 bases between them. The CDR3 runs to 13 residues. CDR1 SGDLS and CDR2 YYNGEE come from the germline V gene.

The V call is TRBV19, the J call TRBJ2-1; D may be TRBD2 (5 bases). The germline gives CDR1 LNHDA, CDR2 SQIVND (reference sequence). The CDR3 length is 16 residues. With 4 bases removed from V and 2 bases from J, the gap between germline ends came to 15 bases. Here the CDR3 DNA reads TGTGCCAGTAGTACCCCGATGAGGGTCCCCTACAATGAGCAGTTCTTC. Amino acid sequence: CASSTPMRVPYNEQFF.

V is TRBV7-2 and J is TRBJ1-2; D is unclear. The CDR3 covers 14 residues. Germline loops: CDR1 SGHTA, CDR2 FQGNSA. The V gene lost 2 bases and the J gene lost 8 bases, with 15 bases spanning the gap. The CDR3 sequence is CASSLTPPPQGYTF. DNA of the CDR3: TGTGCCAGCAGCTTAACCCCCCCACCCCAGGGCTACACCTTC. Looking up the rest from reference TRBV7-2 and TRBJ1-2 gives the full variable domain: GAGVSQSPSNKVTEKGKDVELRCDPISGHTALYWYRQSLGQGLEFLIYFQGNSAPDKSGLPSDRFSAERTGGSVSTLTIQRTQQEDSAVYLCASSLTPPPQGYTFGSGTRLTVV.

This chain joins TRBV27 and TRBJ2-5; 11 bases line up with TRBD2. V lost 0 bases, J lost 4 bases, and 13 bases stayed unmatched. Germline CDR1 reads MNHEY; CDR2 reads SMNVEV (reference sequence). The CDR3 runs 19 residues. Here the CDR3 DNA reads TGTGCCAGCAGTTTATCTGGGTCTAGCGGGAGGACTGCACGAGAGACCCAGTACTTC. The encoded protein is CASSLSGSSGRTARETQYF.

V usage is TRBV9 and J usage is TRBJ2-2; unclear D gene. V was trimmed by 4 bases and J by 1 base, leaving 14 bases between them. The length of the CDR3 is 16 residues. The germline gives CDR1 SGDLS, CDR2 YYNGEE. CDR3 in DNA: TGTGCCAGCAGCCCGCTGGGCGCCTGGAACACCGGGGAGCTGTTTTTT. It codes for CASSPLGAWNTGELFF.

The gene calls are TRBV19 and TRBJ1-5, with TRBD1 matching over 7 bases. The germline gives CDR1 LNHDA, CDR2 SQIVND (reference sequence). The CDR3 is 12 amino acids. The J segment lost 7 bases and the V segment lost 8 bases, leaving 5 bases of the junction unmatched. CDR3 nucleotides: TGTGCCAGTGCACAGGGGTCACAGCCCCAGCATTTT. Translating it yields CASAQGSQPQHF.